These 28 T cell receptor beta chains came from one sample sequenced in a study of vaccination and CD4 T cells after COVID-19. These receptors are not linked to any known antigen. Scientists ran DNA taken from cultured CD4+ T cells through the Oncomine TCR Beta short-read assay for sequencing. TCRdb re-called the PCR reads through MiXCR, storing one row per CDR3 protein. The sample comprises fewer than 9,000 distinct CDR3 sequences, roughly 73% of which are singletons, and 16% rests with the top ten. Indicated treatment: roughly 10-day PBMC culture with coronavirus spike peptide pools or control peptides (ViraFEST assay). The sequenced material came from CD4+ T cells from blood, cultured in vitro. The receptor set was obtained from a human donor who had recovered from COVID-19.

The V gene is TRBV2, the J gene TRBJ1-3; TRBD1 agrees at 7 bases. CDR1 and CDR2 (germline): SNHLY, FYNNEI. V shed 3 bases, J shed 0 bases, and the junction held 11 bases outside the gene matches. This CDR3 contains 18 residues. CDR3: CASSDGFGTATSGNTIYF. In DNA, the CDR3 is TGTGCCAGCAGTGACGGTTTCGGGACAGCCACCTCTGGAAACACCATATATTTT.

The rearrangement uses TRBV24-1 and TRBJ2-7; D is ambiguous. CDR3 length: 12 amino acids. The V and J ends lost 1 base and 6 bases respectively, with 6 bases between them. Germline V gives CDR1 KGHDR, CDR2 SFDVKD. The CDR3 region is CATSDFLGEQYF. DNA of the CDR3: TGTGCCACCAGTGATTTCTTGGGCGAGCAGTACTTC.

The chain carries TRBV20-1 and TRBJ2-7, with unresolved D. Germline-derived CDR1 and CDR2 are DFQATT and SNEGSKA (reference sequence). The CDR3 is 12 amino acids. Trimming stripped 4 bases from V and 1 base from J, with 8 bases between. The CDR3 DNA sequence: TGCAGTGCTAAGTGGCGGTCCTACGAGCAGTACTTC. Translation gives CSAKWRSYEQYF.

By sample share, this clonotype is large. The chain couples TRBV27 to TRBJ1-6, with D unresolved. V dropped 4 bases and J dropped 0 bases, with 7 bases sitting between them. The CDR3 has 15 residues. Germline V gene sequence: CDR1 MNHEY, CDR2 SMNVEV (reference sequence). The CDR3 is CASSSRSSYNSPLHF. CDR3 DNA sequence: TGTGCCAGCAGTTCTAGGAGCTCCTATAATTCACCCCTCCACTTT.

This clonotype was detected a few times. The chain has TRBV20-1 and TRBJ1-4; no reliable D call. The V and J ends lost 1 base and 5 bases respectively, with 14 bases between them. CDR3 length equals 15 residues. Per the germline V gene, CDR1 is DFQATT and CDR2 is SNEGSKA (reference sequence). CDR3 amino acids: CSARGGTGMNEKLFF. CDR3 in DNA: TGCAGTGCTAGAGGCGGTACGGGAATGAATGAAAAACTGTTTTTT.

This clonotype showed up just once. This chain uses TRBV14 with TRBJ2-7, with 13 bases aligning to TRBD2. Germline CDR1 is SGHDN and CDR2 is FVKESK. The CDR3 has 15 residues. The V segment lost 4 bases and the J segment 3 bases; nucleotides outside the gene matches: 3. The CDR3 bases are TGTGCCAGCAGCCGCACTAGCGGGAGGGTCTACGAGCAGTACTTC. Its translation is CASSRTSGRVYEQYF.

The chain is built from TRBV20-1 and TRBJ1-2; D might be TRBD1 (5 bases). Germline-derived CDR1 and CDR2 are DFQATT and SNEGSKA (reference sequence). V was trimmed by 6 bases and J by 1 base, leaving 9 bases between them. The CDR3 spans 12 residues. CDR3 sequence: CSAVGGNYGYTF. DNA of the CDR3: TGCAGTGCCGTGGGGGGTAACTATGGCTACACCTTC.

This clonotype occurred once. This chain connects TRBV11-2 to TRBJ2-5, with D possibly called TRBD1 or TRBD2 (6 bases each). V gave up 5 bases and J gave up 3 bases, with 19 bases separating them. Germline loops: CDR1 SGHAT, CDR2 FQNNGV. The CDR3 has 16 amino acids. CDR3 protein: CASSPQKKGGKETQYF. The CDR3 nucleotides are TGTGCCAGCAGCCCGCAAAAAAAAGGGGGGAAAGAGACCCAGTACTTC.

The V gene is TRBV9, the J gene TRBJ2-3; 8 bases agree with TRBD2. Germline trimming cut 4 bases from V and 4 bases from J; bases unmatched to any gene: 14. In germline, CDR1 is SGDLS, CDR2 YYNGEE. The CDR3 spans 17 residues. CDR3 sequence: CASSPFKAGVKADTQYF. The CDR3 DNA is TGTGCCAGCAGCCCTTTTAAAGCGGGAGTAAAGGCAGATACGCAGTATTTT.

By proportion, this clonotype is medium-sized. This chain joins TRBV7-2 and TRBJ2-5, with D possibly TRBD2 on 6 matching bases. Per germline, CDR1 SGHTA and CDR2 FQGNSA. CDR3 length equals 13 residues. The ends were cut back, 5 bases at V and 4 bases at J, with 11 bases in the middle. In nucleotides, the CDR3 is TGTGCCAGCAGCGGAGGGATCTTAGAGACCCAGTACTTC. It translates to CASSGGILETQYF.

V and J are TRBV28 and TRBJ2-7; 10 bases line up with TRBD2. Germline lookup yields CDR1 MDHEN and CDR2 SYDVKM. The CDR3 has 15 amino acids. J gave up 6 bases and V 5 bases, and 10 bases lay outside the gene matches. The CDR3 nucleotides are TGTGCCAGCAGTGCCTCTCTAGCGGGAGTCGGCGAGCAGTACTTC. Its translation: CASSASLAGVGEQYF.

The chain links TRBV7-2 to TRBJ2-7; D might be TRBD1 (6 bases). The CDR3 has 15 residues. V dropped 3 bases and J dropped 2 bases, with 14 bases sitting between them. Germline V gives CDR1 SGHTA, CDR2 FQGNSA. CDR3 coding DNA: TGTGCCAGCAGCTTTCAGGGGACAACAGCCTACGAGCAGTACTTC. Amino acids: CASSFQGTTAYEQYF.

This clonotype was observed a single time. This chain uses TRBV28 with TRBJ1-2, with D possibly TRBD1 on 6 matching bases. Looked up from germline, CDR1 is MDHEN and CDR2 is SYDVKM. The V end was cut by 3 bases, the J end by 6 bases, with 14 bases between. The CDR3 length is 14 residues. CDR3 loop: CASSLHGTFDGYTF. In DNA form, the CDR3 reads TGTGCCAGCAGTTTGCACGGGACATTTGATGGCTACACCTTC.

The chain links TRBV19 to TRBJ2-2; D may match TRBD1 or TRBD2 (5 bases each). The V end lost 5 bases, the J end lost 15 bases, and 16 bases lay between the germline ends. This CDR3 is 12 amino acids long. Per germline, CDR1 LNHDA and CDR2 SQIVND (reference sequence). The CDR3 is CASSLNGAKVFF. CDR3 in DNA: TGTGCCAGTAGTCTAAACGGGGCCAAGGTGTTTTTT.

The chain joins TRBV7-3 to TRBJ1-2; tentative D call: TRBD1 (6 bases). CDR3 size: 13 residues. The ends were cut back, 5 bases at V and 6 bases at J, with 13 bases in the middle. The V gene's germline CDR1 is SGHTA and CDR2 FQGTGA. The CDR3 spells CASSRRRGNGYTF. The CDR3 DNA sequence: TGTGCCAGCAGCCGAAGAAGGGGGAATGGCTACACCTTC.

This clonotype was seen a single time. The V and J genes are TRBV6-1 and TRBJ1-2; no definite D call. Germline CDR1 MNHNS, CDR2 SASEGT. The CDR3 runs to 11 residues. Trimming shortened V by 7 bases and J by 2 bases, and 5 bases separated the two germline ends. CDR3 sequence reads: CASMTNYGYTF. CDR3 in DNA: TGTGCCAGCATGACAAACTATGGCTACACCTTC.

By share of the sample, this clonotype is large. CDR3 amino acids: CSASTGTINYGYTF. For the CDR3, the DNA is TGCAGTGCATCGACAGGGACCATTAACTATGGCTACACCTTC. This rearrangement joins TRBV20-1 to TRBJ1-2; TRBD1 agrees at 7 bases. The trim removed 6 bases at V and 1 base at J, leaving 8 bases unmatched. This CDR3 contains 14 residues. CDR1 and CDR2 from the germline V gene are DFQATT and SNEGSKA (reference sequence).

The chain links TRBV6-2 or TRBV6-3 to TRBJ1-1; 12 bases fit TRBD1. With V trimmed by 4 bases and J by 1 base, 7 bases remained unmatched. Germline V gives CDR1 MNHEY, CDR2 SVGEGT. CDR3 size: 17 residues. The CDR3 bases are TGTGCCAGCAGTTCGGGGGGGACAGGGGGCCCGAACACTGAAGCTTTCTTT. It encodes CASSSGGTGGPNTEAFF.

This clonotype was counted a single time. This chain joins TRBV20-1 and TRBJ2-1; D possibly uses TRBD1 or TRBD2 (5 bases each). The germline V gene encodes CDR1 DFQATT and CDR2 SNEGSKA (reference sequence). Trimming removed 3 bases from V and 3 bases from J, with 9 bases in between. The CDR3 sequence is 13 residues long. The CDR3 is CSASFGGYNEQFF. CDR3 in DNA: TGCAGTGCTAGTTTTGGGGGCTACAATGAGCAGTTCTTC.

The chain recombines TRBV4-1 with TRBJ1-2; 8 bases match TRBD1. CDR1 and CDR2 from the germline V gene are MGHRA and YSYEKL. The J segment lost 4 bases and the V segment lost 0 bases, leaving 7 bases of the junction unmatched. The CDR3 consists of 16 residues. The CDR3: CASSQDRAGGVYGYTF. The CDR3 bases are TGCGCCAGCAGCCAAGATCGAGCAGGGGGCGTCTATGGCTACACCTTC.

DNA of the CDR3: TGCAGTGCCGGCGGCACAAGGACCGGGGAGCTGTTTTTT. It translates to CSAGGTRTGELFF. The rearrangement joins TRBV20-1 to TRBJ2-2; D remains ambiguous. CDR3 length: 13 residues. Trimming pared 6 bases from V and 5 bases from J, leaving 13 bases between. Germline CDR1 reads DFQATT; CDR2 reads SNEGSKA (reference sequence).

The V and J genes are TRBV28 and TRBJ1-2; no clear D gene. CDR3 size: 12 residues. Trimming took 6 bases from V and 3 from J, leaving 8 bases between them. The germline CDR1 and CDR2 sequences are MDHEN and SYDVKM. This CDR3 reads CASRGSHYGYTF. CDR3 nucleotides: TGTGCCAGCAGGGGCAGCCACTATGGCTACACCTTC.

The chain links TRBV4-3 to TRBJ1-5; tentatively, D is TRBD1 (6 bases). The CDR3 runs 18 residues. The V and J ends lost 0 bases and 1 base respectively, with 16 bases between them. Germline loops: CDR1 LGHNA, CDR2 YSLEER. CDR3 in DNA: TGCGCCAGCAGCCAAGACGGCACAGGGAGGAGGAGCAATCAGCCCCAGCATTTT. It is translated as CASSQDGTGRRSNQPQHF.

The rearrangement uses TRBV4-1 and TRBJ2-3; D is undetermined. CDR1 MGHRA and CDR2 YSYEKL come from the germline V gene. Trimming shortened V by 0 bases and J by 3 bases, and 10 bases separated the two germline ends. This CDR3 region has 15 residues. CDR3 residues: CASSQERLGTDTQYF. As DNA, the CDR3 is TGCGCCAGCAGCCAAGAGCGACTCGGAACAGATACGCAGTATTTT.

The chain couples TRBV10-1 to TRBJ1-2; unclear D gene. CDR3 size: 13 residues. Germline V gene data show CDR1 as WNHNN and CDR2 as SYGVQD (reference sequence). With 2 bases removed from V and 2 bases from J, the gap between germline ends came to 6 bases. The CDR3 DNA sequence: TGCGCCAGCAGTGAGACCCGAAACTATGGCTACACCTTC. Residues: CASSETRNYGYTF.

This clonotype was observed a single time. The rearrangement links TRBV29-1 to TRBJ1-2, with TRBD1 as a possible D gene (5 bases). In germline, CDR1 is SQVTM, CDR2 ANQGSEA. V dropped 1 base and J dropped 5 bases, with 8 bases sitting between them. This CDR3 contains 12 residues. The CDR3 here is CSVEGTPYGYTF. The DNA of the CDR3 is TGCAGCGTTGAAGGGACACCTTATGGCTACACCTTC.

The chain uses TRBV21-1 and TRBJ2-5; the table's D call, TRBD1, was not checked against the DNA. TRBV21-1 is recorded as a pseudogene. The CDR3 is made up of 15 amino acids. CDR3 residues: CASSKAGDRKETQYF. Here the CDR3 DNA reads TGTGCCAGCAGCAAAGCTGGCGACAGGAAGGAGACCCAGTACTTC.

The genes are TRBV6-5 and TRBJ1-6, with 7 bases that match TRBD1. The CDR3 spans 14 residues. Germline V CDR1 and CDR2: MNHEY, SVGAGI. Trimming removed 0 bases from V and 10 bases from J; junction bases left unmatched: 3. DNA of the CDR3: TGTGCCAGCAGTTACTCCCAGGGGGGATCACCCCTCCACTTT. Protein: CASSYSQGGSPLHF.